The 26 T cell receptor beta chains listed next were all sequenced from one sample in a study of metastatic and nonmetastatic thyroid tumors. TCRdb reanalyzed the PCR reads via MiXCR. The table lists about 21,000 clones, about a quarter of them singletons. All patients were treatment-naive before thyroid surgery. What was sequenced was blood. These receptors all come from a female donor with papillary thyroid cancer or a benign thyroid nodule (not recorded which). Some clones in this sample may be carry-over from other donors' samples.

This clone showed up many times. The V gene is TRBV6-5, the J gene TRBJ2-1; 7 bases agree with TRBD2. Germline V gene data show CDR1 as MNHEY and CDR2 as SVGAGI. The length of the CDR3 is 16 residues. The trim removed 2 bases at V and 7 bases at J, leaving 11 bases unmatched. CDR3 protein: CASSYTGTNPGNEQFF. As DNA, the CDR3 is TGTGCCAGCAGTTACACCGGGACTAACCCTGGGAATGAGCAGTTCTTC.

This clone was counted at least ten times. The chain has TRBV20-1 and TRBJ2-7; TRBD1 aligns across 11 bases. J gave up 5 bases and V 2 bases, and 26 bases lay outside the gene matches. The germline V gene encodes CDR1 DFQATT and CDR2 SNEGSKA (reference sequence). The CDR3 has 21 residues. For the CDR3, the DNA is TGCAGTGCTAGAATACGGTCGGGACAGGGGGTATCTAGCGGAGGGAGGGACGAGCAGTACTTC. It specifies CSARIRSGQGVSSGGRDEQYF.

V gene TRBV19 combines with J gene TRBJ1-2; D not resolved. Germline CDR1 reads LNHDA; CDR2 reads SQIVND (reference sequence). The CDR3 extends over 12 amino acids. Between the trimmed V and J ends, which lost 6 bases and 2 bases, there was a span of 7 bases. CDR3 amino acids: CASRTGNYGYTF. CDR3 nucleotides: TGTGCCAGTAGGACGGGAAACTATGGCTACACCTTC.

V is TRBV12-3 or TRBV12-4 and J is TRBJ1-6; 12 nucleotides align to TRBD1. The CDR3 is made up of 13 amino acids. Trimming removed 6 bases from V and 14 bases from J; junction bases left unmatched: 5. CDR3 residues: CASRGQGASTLHF. The CDR3 DNA reads TGTGCCAGCAGGGGACAGGGGGCCTCCACCCTCCACTTT.

This chain connects TRBV7-9 to TRBJ2-7; D gene unclear. The CDR3 extends over 13 amino acids. The germline gives CDR1 SEHNR, CDR2 FQNEAQ (reference sequence). Between the trimmed V and J ends, which lost 10 bases and 0 bases, there was a span of 13 bases. In DNA, the CDR3 is TGTGCCACCGGACGGACGAACTCCTACGAGCAGTACTTC. Its translation is CATGRTNSYEQYF.

The genes are TRBV5-1 and TRBJ2-7; 7 bases are a match to TRBD2. The germline gives CDR1 SGHRS, CDR2 YFSETQ. V was clipped by 0 bases and J by 1 base; unmatched bases: 4. The length of the CDR3 is 15 residues. The CDR3 DNA follows: TGCGCCAGCAGCTTGGGAGCGGGATATTCCTACGAGCAGTACTTC. Residues: CASSLGAGYSYEQYF.

This chain uses TRBV5-1 with TRBJ1-6; D might be TRBD1 (6 bases). Germline V gene sequence: CDR1 SGHRS, CDR2 YFSETQ. V dropped 0 bases and J dropped 10 bases, with 11 bases sitting between them. This CDR3 is built from 14 residues. The CDR3, as DNA: TGCGCCAGCAGCTTGGGACAGGTTCTCTCACCCCTCCACTTT. Encoded protein: CASSLGQVLSPLHF. Supplemented by reference TRBV5-1 and TRBJ1-6, the full variable domain reads KAGVTQTPRYLIKTRGQQVTLSCSPISGHRSVSWYQQTPGQGLQFLFEYFSETQRNKGNFPGRFSGRQFSNSRSEMNVSTLELGDSALYLCASSLGQVLSPLHFGNGTRLTVT.

This clone was detected many times. The rearrangement joins TRBV18 to TRBJ2-1, with D uncertain. This CDR3 spans 13 amino acids. Trimming removed 5 bases at V and 10 bases at J, with 15 bases between. Germline lookup yields CDR1 KGHSH and CDR2 LQKENI. The CDR3: CASSLELAREQFF. The CDR3 DNA reads TGTGCCAGCTCATTAGAACTTGCCCGGGAGCAGTTCTTC.

The sample holds a few counts of this clone. The chain carries TRBV28 and TRBJ1-1, with TRBD1 as a possible D gene (5 bases). V gave up 3 bases and J gave up 10 bases, with 15 bases separating them. The CDR3 is made up of 13 amino acids. Germline-derived CDR1 and CDR2 are MDHEN and SYDVKM. The CDR3 DNA reads TGTGCCAGCAGTTTTGGGGGGGGAGTAAGAGCTTTCTTT. This codes for CASSFGGGVRAFF.

This clone was observed many times. The J gene is TRBJ2-7, the V gene TRBV28; D is unresolved. CDR1 is MDHEN and CDR2 is SYDVKM in the germline V gene. The germline V and J ends were trimmed by 2 bases and 0 bases, with 2 bases remaining between them. This CDR3 is built from 12 residues. CDR3 nucleotide sequence: TGTGCCAGCAGTTTACTCTCCTACGAGCAGTACTTC. Translation gives CASSLLSYEQYF.

This clone was found many times. V gene TRBV11-2 combines with J gene TRBJ2-5; 10 nucleotides agree with TRBD2. The CDR3 runs to 18 residues. Unmatched junction bases numbered 16, after V lost 2 bases and J lost 7 bases. Germline V gives CDR1 SGHAT, CDR2 FQNNGV. The CDR3 nucleotides read TGTGCCAGCAGCTTAAAAAGCGGGGGGGCCGGGGTGAGCGGGACCCAGTACTTC. Amino acid sequence: CASSLKSGGAGVSGTQYF.

This clone was seen at least ten times. V usage is TRBV27 and J usage is TRBJ2-1; D ambiguous. Germline values: CDR1 MNHEY, CDR2 SMNVEV (reference sequence). The ends were cut back, 0 bases at V and 3 bases at J, with 6 bases in the middle. This CDR3 spans 14 amino acids. The CDR3 protein is CASSLSLFYNEQFF. The CDR3 region has the DNA TGTGCCAGCAGTTTATCGCTTTTCTACAATGAGCAGTTCTTC.

This clone was counted at least ten times. Other nucleotide sequences from this sample produce the same CDR3. The chain recombines TRBV10-2 with TRBJ1-5; D ambiguous. Germline CDR1 reads WSHSY; CDR2 reads SAAADI. This CDR3 comprises 17 residues. The ends were cut back, 1 base at V and 0 bases at J, with 13 bases in the middle. This CDR3 reads CASSEFHWPDSNQPQHF. CDR3 sequence (DNA): TGCGCCAGCAGTGAGTTTCATTGGCCGGATAGCAATCAGCCCCAGCATTTT.

This clone was recorded at least ten times. The rearrangement links TRBV27 to TRBJ2-1, with 8 bases that match TRBD2. V was clipped by 2 bases and J by 4 bases; unmatched bases: 4. Germline lookup yields CDR1 MNHEY and CDR2 SMNVEV (reference sequence). The CDR3 has 15 amino acids. The chain's CDR3 is CASSLGAGGYNEQFF. CDR3 bases: TGTGCCAGCAGTTTAGGGGCGGGAGGTTACAATGAGCAGTTCTTC.

This clone was counted at least ten times. The chain links TRBV6-4 to TRBJ1-1; no reliable D call. The length of the CDR3 is 13 residues. The germline V gene has CDR1 MRHNA and CDR2 SNTAGT. V gave up 10 bases and J gave up 2 bases, with 14 bases separating them. CDR3 region: CATRAWGNTEAFF. CDR3 bases: TGTGCCACCCGCGCTTGGGGAAACACTGAAGCTTTCTTT.

The table lists this clone with many counts. A much larger clone is a single base away; this may be a read error. The rearrangement uses TRBV30 and TRBJ1-1; 7 nucleotides line up with TRBD1. The CDR3 extends over 14 amino acids. Germline loops: CDR1 GTSNPN, CDR2 SVGIG (reference sequence). V shed 1 base and J 0 bases; nucleotides not matched to a gene: 2. The CDR3, as DNA: TGTGCCTGGAGTGCCGGGACAGTGAACACTGAAGCTTTCTTT. It encodes CAWSAGTVNTEAFF.

This clone was detected ten times or more. V usage is TRBV19 and J usage is TRBJ2-5; 13 nucleotides line up with TRBD2. This CDR3 is 16 amino acids long. Germline loops: CDR1 LNHDA, CDR2 SQIVND (reference sequence). J was trimmed by 6 bases and V by 10 bases; bases with no gene match: 14. The CDR3 here is CATTENGLAGAQTQYF. CDR3 nucleotides: TGTGCCACTACTGAAAACGGACTAGCGGGGGCGCAGACCCAGTACTTC.

This clone has a count of ten or more. The chain carries TRBV6-6 and TRBJ1-1; D is ambiguous. The CDR3 totals 13 residues. Trimming stripped 0 bases from V and 3 bases from J, with 5 bases between. The V gene's germline CDR1 is MNHNY and CDR2 SVGAGI (reference sequence). CDR3 bases: TGTGCCAGCAGTTACTCGAGGTACACTGAAGCTTTCTTT. This encodes CASSYSRYTEAFF.

This clone was observed at least ten times. This chain uses TRBV5-5 with TRBJ1-1; D gene unclear. Trimming removed 3 bases from V and 2 bases from J, with 17 bases in between. CDR1 SGHKS and CDR2 YYEKEE come from the germline V gene (reference sequence). The CDR3 sequence is 16 residues long. CDR3 in DNA: TGTGCCAGCAGCTCTCACAGTCGTGGCGGCAACACTGAAGCTTTCTTT. This codes for CASSSHSRGGNTEAFF. The whole variable domain, remainder taken from reference TRBV5-5 and TRBJ1-1, is DAGVTQSPTHLIKTRGQQVTLRCSPISGHKSVSWYQQVLGQGPQFIFQYYEKEERGRGNFPDRFSARQFPNYSSELNVNALLLGDSALYLCASSSHSRGGNTEAFFGQGTRLTVV.

To note about this clone: Compared with germline, one end of the junction differs, possibly owing to a read error. Distinct nucleotide sequences in the sample also encode this CDR3. The chain couples TRBV28 to TRBJ2-3; no clear D. This CDR3 has 13 amino acids. The V gene's germline CDR1 is MDHEN and CDR2 SYDVKM. This CDR3 is CASSLPSTGAQYF. CDR3 nucleotides: TGTGCAAGCAGTTTACCCAGCACTGGGGCGCAGTATTTT.

Of note for this clone: The sample holds other DNA sequences that translate to the same CDR3. The chain uses TRBV6-1 and TRBJ1-5; D is undetermined. V dropped 6 bases and J dropped 1 base, with 16 bases sitting between them. Per the germline V gene, CDR1 is MNHNS and CDR2 is SASEGT. This CDR3 is built from 16 residues. The CDR3 bases are TGTGCCAGCAGCCCAAGGCCACCGGCCAGCAATCAGCCCCAGCATTTT. Translation: CASSPRPPASNQPQHF.

The V and J genes are TRBV11-2 and TRBJ2-7; D assignment may be TRBD1 or TRBD2 (5 bases each). Deletions cut 2 bases from V and 6 bases from J, with 17 bases between. The CDR3 is made up of 15 amino acids. Germline V CDR1 and CDR2: SGHAT, FQNNGV. CDR3 sequence reads: CASSLSKTKGLEQYF. CDR3 in DNA: TGTGCCAGCAGCTTATCTAAGACTAAGGGGCTCGAGCAGTACTTC.

About this clone itself: The germline gene is not matched at one end of the junction; a read error may be the cause. V usage is TRBV6-1 and J usage is TRBJ2-7; a weak D match, TRBD1 (6 bases). This CDR3 spans 15 amino acids. Germline-derived CDR1 and CDR2 are MNHNS and SASEGT. The DNA for the CDR3 is TGTGCCAGCAGTGAATTGCGACAGGCGCAATACGAGCGGTACTTC. Encoded protein: CASSELRQAQYERYF.

The chain employs TRBV6-2 or TRBV6-3 and TRBJ2-3; no clear D gene. Trimming removed 5 bases at V and 2 bases at J, with 14 bases between. The germline gives CDR1 MNHEY, CDR2 SVGEGT. This CDR3 has 15 residues. This CDR3 reads CASSLPPYDTDTQYF. In nucleotides, the CDR3 is TGTGCCAGCAGTCTACCCCCGTACGACACAGATACGCAGTATTTT.

In its sample, this clone was seen many times. The chain links TRBV18 to TRBJ2-2, with no clear D. The V gene's germline CDR1 is KGHSH and CDR2 LQKENI. The CDR3 sequence is 15 residues long. Trimming shortened V by 4 bases and J by 0 bases, and 9 bases separated the two germline ends. The CDR3 is CASSQTIANTGELFF. For the CDR3, the DNA is TGTGCCAGCTCACAGACGATTGCGAACACCGGGGAGCTGTTTTTT. Together with reference TRBV18 and TRBJ2-2, the CDR3 gives the full variable domain: NAGVMQNPRHLVRRRGQEARLRCSPMKGHSHVYWYRQLPEEGLKFMVYLQKENIIDESGMPKERFSAEFPKEGPSILRIQQVVRGDSAAYFCASSQTIANTGELFFGEGSRLTVL.

The V and J genes are TRBV28 and TRBJ1-6; TRBD1 is a possible D gene (5 bases). This CDR3 is built from 11 residues. V was cut by 9 bases and J by 7 bases, with 7 bases left in between. Germline loops: CDR1 MDHEN, CDR2 SYDVKM. The CDR3 coding sequence is TGTGCCAGGGGGGGGAATTCACCCCTCCACTTT. The encoded protein is CARGGNSPLHF.